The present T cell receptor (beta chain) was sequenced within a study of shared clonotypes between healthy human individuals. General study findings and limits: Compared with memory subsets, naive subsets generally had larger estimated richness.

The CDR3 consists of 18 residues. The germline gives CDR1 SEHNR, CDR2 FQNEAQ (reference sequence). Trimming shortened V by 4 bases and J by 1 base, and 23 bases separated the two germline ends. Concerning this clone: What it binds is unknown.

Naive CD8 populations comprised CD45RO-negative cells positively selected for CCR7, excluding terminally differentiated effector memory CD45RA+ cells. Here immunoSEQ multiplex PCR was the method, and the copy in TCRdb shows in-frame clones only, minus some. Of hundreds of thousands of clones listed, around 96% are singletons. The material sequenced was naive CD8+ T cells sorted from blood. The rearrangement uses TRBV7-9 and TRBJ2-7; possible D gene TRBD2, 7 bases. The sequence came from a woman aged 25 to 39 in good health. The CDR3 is CASSYVKGEGGLSYEQYF. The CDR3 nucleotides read TGTGCCAGCAGCTACGTTAAGGGGGAGGGCGGTCTATCCTACGAGCAGTACTTC.